These T cell receptor beta chains were read from a single sample in a study of vaccination effects on CD4 cells after COVID-19. Data came from immunoSEQ multiplex PCR; TCRdb stores just in-frame clones and leaves some out. The sample holds tens of thousands of clones, less than 80% seen once. For these receptors, no antigen is known. This specimen was CD4+ T cells from PBMCs cultured with SARS-CoV-2 spike peptides, taken before COVID-19 vaccination. These receptors originate from a human donor who received a COVID-19 vaccine. The CDR3 runs from the conserved cysteine through the conserved F or W. The order of the fields is V gene, J gene, D gene, clone size, CDR3 DNA, CDR3 protein. A D gene is named only where the DNA matches it firmly. The size entry is marked missing in some rows and otherwise reads once, few, many or a size class.

V: TRBV5-4
J: TRBJ1-1
D: TRBD1
size: few
DNA: TGTGCCAGCAGCGAGGGACAGGGGATCGCTGAAGCTTTCTTT
CDR3: CASSEGQGIAEAFF

V: TRBV6-5
J: TRBJ1-2
D: NA
size: NA
DNA: TGTGCCAGCAGTTACTCCCAGGGTAGGAGCTACACCTTC
CDR3: CASSYSQGRSYTF

V: TRBV5-1
J: TRBJ2-2
D: TRBD1
size: NA
DNA: TGCGCCAGCAGCCTTACAGGGGCCCGGAACACCGGGGAGCTGTTTTTT
CDR3: CASSLTGARNTGELFF

V: TRBV2
J: TRBJ2-5
D: TRBD1
size: NA
DNA: TGTGCCAGCAGTGGACCGGGACAGATTGAGTCGGAGACCCAGTACTTC
CDR3: CASSGPGQIESETQYF

V: TRBV14
J: TRBJ2-3
D: NA
size: NA
DNA: TGTGCCAGCAACCGAGGACTTTACTACCCCGGGGGAGATACGCAGTATTTT
CDR3: CASNRGLYYPGGDTQYF

V: TRBV20-1
J: TRBJ1-2
D: NA
size: NA
DNA: TGCAGTGCTAGTAGGGAGAACTATGGCTACACCTTC
CDR3: CSASRENYGYTF

V: TRBV30
J: TRBJ1-5
D: NA
size: NA
DNA: TGTGCCTGGAGTGAAGATAGCAATCAGCCCCAGCATTTT
CDR3: CAWSEDSNQPQHF

V: TRBV5-6
J: TRBJ1-2
D: TRBD1
size: NA
DNA: TGTGCCAGCAGCTCGCCCGTCGCCGGGACAGGGGGCTTCGTCTATGGCTACACCTTC
CDR3: CASSSPVAGTGGFVYGYTF

V: TRBV15
J: TRBJ1-1
D: NA
size: NA
DNA: TGTGCCACCAGCAGAGATACAGGGACCATGAACACTGAAGCTTTCTTT
CDR3: CATSRDTGTMNTEAFF

V: TRBV20-1
J: TRBJ1-1
D: NA
size: NA
DNA: TGCAGTGCTAGACAGAGTCAAGCTTTCTTT
CDR3: CSARQSQAFF

V: TRBV7-9
J: TRBJ2-1
D: NA
size: NA
DNA: TGTGCCAGCAGCTTAGGATCCGAGGGTCAGTTCTTC
CDR3: CASSLGSEGQFF

V: TRBV3-1/TRBV3-2
J: TRBJ1-1
D: NA
size: NA
DNA: TGTGCCAGCAGCCAAGGGTACCGGGCGGTATCTGAAGCTTTCTTT
CDR3: CASSQGYRAVSEAFF

V: TRBV11-2
J: TRBJ1-1
D: NA
size: NA
DNA: TGTGCCAGCAGCTACCGCCTGGGGACTGAAGCTTTCTTT
CDR3: CASSYRLGTEAFF

V: TRBV2
J: TRBJ2-2
D: NA
size: NA
DNA: TGTGCCAGCAGTGAAGTAGCAATCGCGAACACCGGGGAGCTGTTTTTT
CDR3: CASSEVAIANTGELFF

V: TRBV5-1
J: TRBJ1-6
D: NA
size: few
DNA: TGCGCCAGCAGCCTACGACCGGGACGAGTCTCCGAGACACCCCTCCACTTT
CDR3: CASSLRPGRVSETPLHF

V: TRBV27
J: TRBJ1-6
D: TRBD1
size: NA
DNA: TGTGCCAGCAGGAGGACAGGGGGGAATTCACCCCTCCACTTT
CDR3: CASRRTGGNSPLHF

V: TRBV5-6
J: TRBJ1-6
D: TRBD1
size: few
DNA: TGTGCCAGCAGCTACGGACAGGGGGGTAATTCACCCCTCCACTTT
CDR3: CASSYGQGGNSPLHF

V: TRBV3-1/TRBV3-2
J: TRBJ2-5
D: TRBD2
size: NA
DNA: TGTGCCAGCAGCCTACCGACTAGCGGGAGATATGAGACCCAGTACTTC
CDR3: CASSLPTSGRYETQYF

V: TRBV6-4
J: TRBJ2-3
D: NA
size: NA
DNA: TGTGCCAGCAGACGACAGGGCACAGATACGCAGTATTTT
CDR3: CASRRQGTDTQYF

V: TRBV4-2
J: TRBJ2-1
D: NA
size: once
DNA: TGTGCCAGCAGCCAAGATTTAGGACAGACCTACAATGAGCAGTTCTTC
CDR3: CASSQDLGQTYNEQFF

V: TRBV12-5
J: TRBJ2-7
D: TRBD1
size: once
DNA: TGTGCTAGTGGTTCAAGGACAGGTTTTCCCTACGAGCAGTACTTC
CDR3: CASGSRTGFPYEQYF

V: TRBV19
J: TRBJ1-1
D: NA
size: NA
DNA: TGTGCCAGTTCCGTGGACAGAGGCACTGAAGCTTTCTTT
CDR3: CASSVDRGTEAFF

V: TRBV19
J: TRBJ2-7
D: TRBD2
size: NA
DNA: TGTGCCAGTAGTCCTTGGCTAGCGGGAGGCCACGAGCAGTACTTC
CDR3: CASSPWLAGGHEQYF

V: TRBV29-1
J: TRBJ1-4
D: NA
size: NA
DNA: TGCAGCGTTGTAGCCCAGAAGGGCGGTCGCCTGTTTTTT
CDR3: CSVVAQKGGRLFF

V: TRBV10-3
J: TRBJ2-3
D: TRBD2
size: NA
DNA: TGTGTCGTTAGCGGGGGGGGTGAAGATACGCAGTATTTT
CDR3: CVVSGGGEDTQYF

V: TRBV7-9
J: TRBJ2-5
D: TRBD2
size: NA
DNA: TGTGCCAGCAGCCAGGGACTAGCGTCTCAAGAGACCCAGTACTTC
CDR3: CASSQGLASQETQYF